These 8 T cell receptor beta chains originate from one sample sequenced in a study of T cell clonality in common variable immunodeficiency. The protocol was immunoSEQ multiplex PCR, while the TCRdb copy is restricted to in-frame clones and leaves out a portion. Recorded here are over 25,000 clones, none singletons. Study-level points and caveats: In common variable immunodeficiency, TCR beta chains reportedly carried fewer deletions and N-nucleotide insertions.

Antigens of these TCRs are unknown. Sequenced: peripheral blood mononuclear cells. Every receptor here comes from a human donor with common variable immunodeficiency.

This clone showed up just a few times. The CDR3 bases that were read are TGTGCCAGCAGGGCCCAATCCGGGACAGATACG. It specifies CASRAQSGTDT. In full, the CDR3 is CASRAQSGTDTQYF. V is TRBV7-8 and J is TRBJ2-3; unclear D gene. The missing CDR3 end, 3 residues past where the read stops, is filled in from the germline J gene. Trimming cost V 6 bases and J 3 bases, with 13 bases left between them. This CDR3 is 14 amino acids long. Germline V gene lookup returns CDR1 SGHVS and CDR2 FQNEAQ.

This clone was observed a few times. The sequence runs out 3 residues before the end of the CDR3; the remainder is reconstructed from the germline J gene. The rearrangement links TRBV6-2 or TRBV6-3 to TRBJ1-5, with 8 bases aligning to TRBD1. This CDR3 has 12 amino acids. The junction had 5 bases not matched to a gene; V was cut back by 7 bases and J by 9 bases. Germline assignment: CDR1 MNHEY and CDR2 SVGEGT. The covered CDR3 bases are TGTGCCAGCACCGTCACAGGGGGGCCC. Its protein is CASTVTGGP. The full CDR3 reads CASTVTGGPQHF.

This clone appeared a few times. From the germline J gene comes the end of the CDR3, since the read stops 3 residues before it. V is TRBV5-1 and J is TRBJ1-4, with TRBD1 matching 7 bases. The length of the CDR3 is 15 residues. V shed 0 bases and J 7 bases; nucleotides not matched to a gene: 6. The germline gives CDR1 SGHRS, CDR2 YFSETQ. The CDR3 bases that were read are TGCGCCAGCAGCTTGGGACAGGGAGAGGGTGAAAAA. Translating it yields CASSLGQGEGEK. The full-length CDR3 reads as CASSLGQGEGEKLFF.

Points on this clone: The CDR3 extends 3 residues past the end of the read, so its final part is completed from the germline J gene. The chain uses TRBV7-3 and TRBJ2-7; D gene uncertain. CDR3 length: 13 amino acids. The germline gives CDR1 SGHTA, CDR2 FQGTGA. V was shortened by 2 bases and J by 1 base, with 6 bases between the two germline ends. The CDR3 reads CASSLSPSYEQYF. The covered CDR3 bases are TGTGCCAGCAGCTTATCCCCGTCCTACGAG.

In this sample, this clone turned up many times. The CDR3 DNA, read in part, is TGTGCCAGCAGTAGGTGGGGGGGTCCCACAGATACG. This encodes CASSRWGGPTDT. The CDR3, in full, reads CASSRWGGPTDTQYF. The V call is TRBV14, the J call TRBJ2-3; 7 bases are a match to TRBD2. Sequencing ends 3 residues short of the CDR3 end; the germline J gene provides the rest. This CDR3 has 15 residues. V lost 6 bases, J lost 2 bases, and 8 bases stayed unmatched. Looked up from germline, CDR1 is SGHDN and CDR2 is FVKESK.

Many counts were recorded for this clone. The CDR3 extends 3 residues past the end of the read, so its final part is completed from the germline J gene. This chain uses TRBV9 with TRBJ2-5; TRBD2 agrees at 7 bases. CDR1 is SGDLS, CDR2 YYNGEE, per germline. This CDR3 has 18 residues. V lost 3 bases and J lost 5; bases outside the gene matches: 19. The sequenced part of the CDR3 DNA is TGTGCCAGCAGCGATGGACTAGTTATATGGGAAGCAGTGGAGACC. Protein product: CASSDGLVIWEAVET. In full, the CDR3 is CASSDGLVIWEAVETQYF.

About this clone: Read coverage stops 3 residues before the CDR3 terminus; the germline J gene supplies the remainder. The chain links TRBV6-2 or TRBV6-3 to TRBJ2-3; tentatively, D is TRBD2 (6 bases). CDR3 length: 16 amino acids. The V end was cut by 7 bases, the J end by 1 base, with 18 bases between. Germline-derived CDR1 and CDR2 are MNHEY and SVGEGT. This chain's CDR3 is CASNTLSGAGTDTQYF. CDR3 bases read: TGTGCCAGCAATACCCTTAGCGGTGCCGGCACAGATACG.

To note about this clone: The missing CDR3 end, 3 residues past where the read stops, is filled in from the germline J gene. This rearrangement joins TRBV7-2 to TRBJ2-1; D call uncertain. Germline V gene lookup returns CDR1 SGHTA and CDR2 FQGNSA. V was pared by 0 bases and J by 9 bases, with 3 bases between. This CDR3 spans 11 amino acids. CDR3 in amino acids: CASSLAGEQFF. The covered CDR3 bases are TGTGCCAGCAGCTTAGCCGGTGAG.